The sample holds one count of the clone carrying this TCR beta chain. Antigen unknown. A multiplex PCR was run with 60 Vbeta primers and 13 Jbeta primers. TCRdb's table, derived via immunoSEQ multiplex PCR, lists solely in-frame clones and lacks some. The sample includes fewer than 90,000 clones, roughly four fifths seen only once; the top ten take 6% to 7.5%. CDR3 length equals 14 residues. Deletions cut 2 bases from V and 3 bases from J, with 10 bases between. CDR1 and CDR2 (germline): SEHNR, FQNEAQ (reference sequence). This record comes from a study of cytomegalovirus exposure and HLA in healthy donors. Study-level results: When the data were analyzed later, several of the most significant clusters appeared to be linked to common viral pathogens. The authors later found most CMV-associated TCR beta chains appeared HLA-restricted. A later analysis showed TCR association rates differing by HLA locus, peaking at DRB1 and lowest at HLA-C.

This TCR derives from a human donor in good health. What was sequenced was PBMCs. The chain is built from TRBV7-9 and TRBJ2-5, with unresolved D. CDR3 region: CASSLPTTKETQYF. CDR3 bases: TGTGCCAGCAGCTTACCGACCACTAAAGAGACCCAGTACTTC.